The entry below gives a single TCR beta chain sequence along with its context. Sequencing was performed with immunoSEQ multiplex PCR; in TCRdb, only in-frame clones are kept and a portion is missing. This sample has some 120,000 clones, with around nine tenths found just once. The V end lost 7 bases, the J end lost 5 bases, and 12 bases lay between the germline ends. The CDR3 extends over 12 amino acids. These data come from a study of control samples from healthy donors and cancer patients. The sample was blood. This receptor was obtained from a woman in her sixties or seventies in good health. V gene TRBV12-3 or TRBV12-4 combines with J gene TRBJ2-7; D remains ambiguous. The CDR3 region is CASTTLPNEQYF. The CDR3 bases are TGTGCCAGCACCACCCTCCCGAACGAGCAGTACTTC.